The clone carrying this T cell receptor (beta chain) appeared a single time. Germline and junction disagree at one end, which may indicate a read error. The germline CDR1 and CDR2 sequences are LNHDA and SQIVND (reference sequence). This CDR3 comprises 15 residues. This specimen belongs to a study of blood T cell repertoires in COVID-19. Study summary: Some COVID-19 samples were acute and others convalescent; all came from the United States, Italy and Spain.

Those who participated ranged in age from roughly 18 to 89 years and resided in about two dozen US areas. This table comes from immunoSEQ multiplex PCR, and its TCRdb copy is limited to in-frame clones, with some not included. The repertoire holds 400,000 or so clones, with roughly nine tenths as singletons. What was sequenced was PBMCs or T cells enriched from blood (not recorded which). The sequence was obtained from a man aged 30 to 45 who had recovered from COVID-19. This chain connects TRBV19 to TRBJ2-1; tentative D call: TRBD2 (6 bases). The chain's CDR3 is CASSIDGDSDNEQFF. CDR3 nucleotides: TGTGCCAGTAGTATAGACGGGGACTCCGACAATGAGCAGTTCTTC.